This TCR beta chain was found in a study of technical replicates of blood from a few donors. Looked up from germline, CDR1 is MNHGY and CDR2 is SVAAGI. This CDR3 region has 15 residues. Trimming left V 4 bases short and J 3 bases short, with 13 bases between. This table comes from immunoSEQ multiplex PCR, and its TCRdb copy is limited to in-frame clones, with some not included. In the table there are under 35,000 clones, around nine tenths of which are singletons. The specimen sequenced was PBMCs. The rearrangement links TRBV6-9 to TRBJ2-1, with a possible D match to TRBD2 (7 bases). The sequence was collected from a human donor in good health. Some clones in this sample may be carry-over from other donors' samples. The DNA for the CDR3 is TGTGCCAGCAGTTGGGAGGGGGACCGCTACAATGAGCAGTTCTTC. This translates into CASSWEGDRYNEQFF.